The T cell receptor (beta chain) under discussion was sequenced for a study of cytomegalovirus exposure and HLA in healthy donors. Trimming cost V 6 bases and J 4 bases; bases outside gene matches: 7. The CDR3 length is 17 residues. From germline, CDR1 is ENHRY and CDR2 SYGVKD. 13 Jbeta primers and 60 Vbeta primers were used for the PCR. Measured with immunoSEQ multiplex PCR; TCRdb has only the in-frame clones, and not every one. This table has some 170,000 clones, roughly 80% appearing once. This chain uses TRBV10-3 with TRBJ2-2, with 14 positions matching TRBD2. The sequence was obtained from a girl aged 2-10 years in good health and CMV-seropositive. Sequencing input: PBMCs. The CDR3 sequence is CAISPGLAGVSTGELFF. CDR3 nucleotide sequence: TGTGCCATCAGCCCGGGACTAGCGGGAGTGAGCACCGGGGAGCTGTTTTTT.